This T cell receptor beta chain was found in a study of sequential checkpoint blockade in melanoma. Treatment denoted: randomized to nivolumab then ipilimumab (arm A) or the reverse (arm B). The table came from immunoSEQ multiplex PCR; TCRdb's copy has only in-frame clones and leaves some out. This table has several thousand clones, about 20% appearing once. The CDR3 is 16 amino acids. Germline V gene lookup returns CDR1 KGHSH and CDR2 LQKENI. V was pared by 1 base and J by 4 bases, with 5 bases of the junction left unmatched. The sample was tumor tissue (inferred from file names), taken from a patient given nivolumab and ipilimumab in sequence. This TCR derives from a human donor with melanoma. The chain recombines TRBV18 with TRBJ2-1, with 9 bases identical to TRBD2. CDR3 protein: CASSPLPSGGYNEQFF. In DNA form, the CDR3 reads TGTGCCAGCTCACCACTCCCGAGCGGGGGGTACAATGAGCAGTTCTTC.